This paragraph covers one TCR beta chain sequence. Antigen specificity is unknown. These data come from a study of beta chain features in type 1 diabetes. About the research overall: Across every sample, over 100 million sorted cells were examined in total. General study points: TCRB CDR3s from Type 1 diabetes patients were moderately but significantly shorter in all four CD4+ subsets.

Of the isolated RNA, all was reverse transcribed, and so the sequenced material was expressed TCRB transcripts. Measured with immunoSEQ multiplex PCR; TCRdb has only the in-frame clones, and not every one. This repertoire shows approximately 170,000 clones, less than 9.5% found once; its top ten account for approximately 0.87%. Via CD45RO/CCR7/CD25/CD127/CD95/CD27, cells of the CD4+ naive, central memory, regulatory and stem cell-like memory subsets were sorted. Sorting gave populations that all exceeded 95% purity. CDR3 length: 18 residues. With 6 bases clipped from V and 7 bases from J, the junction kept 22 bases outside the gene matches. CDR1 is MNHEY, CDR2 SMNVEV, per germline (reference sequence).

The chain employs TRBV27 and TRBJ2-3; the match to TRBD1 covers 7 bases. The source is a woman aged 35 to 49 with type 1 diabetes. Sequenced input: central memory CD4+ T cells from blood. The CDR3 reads CASRRLESTGTIGNTQYF. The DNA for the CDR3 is TGTGCCAGCAGGCGCCTTGAGTCGACAGGGACGATAGGGAATACGCAGTATTTT.